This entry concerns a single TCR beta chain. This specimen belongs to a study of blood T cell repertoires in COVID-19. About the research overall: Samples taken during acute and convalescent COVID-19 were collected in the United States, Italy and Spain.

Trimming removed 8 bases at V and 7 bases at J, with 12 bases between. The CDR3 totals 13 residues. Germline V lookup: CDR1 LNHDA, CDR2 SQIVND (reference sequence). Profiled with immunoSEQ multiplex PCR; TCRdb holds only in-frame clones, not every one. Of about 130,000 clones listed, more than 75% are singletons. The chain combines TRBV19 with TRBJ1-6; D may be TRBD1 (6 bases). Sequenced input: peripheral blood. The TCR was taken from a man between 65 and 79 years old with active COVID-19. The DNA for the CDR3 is TGTGCCAGTGGACAGACTGGAAATTCACCCCTCCACTTT. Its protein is CASGQTGNSPLHF.